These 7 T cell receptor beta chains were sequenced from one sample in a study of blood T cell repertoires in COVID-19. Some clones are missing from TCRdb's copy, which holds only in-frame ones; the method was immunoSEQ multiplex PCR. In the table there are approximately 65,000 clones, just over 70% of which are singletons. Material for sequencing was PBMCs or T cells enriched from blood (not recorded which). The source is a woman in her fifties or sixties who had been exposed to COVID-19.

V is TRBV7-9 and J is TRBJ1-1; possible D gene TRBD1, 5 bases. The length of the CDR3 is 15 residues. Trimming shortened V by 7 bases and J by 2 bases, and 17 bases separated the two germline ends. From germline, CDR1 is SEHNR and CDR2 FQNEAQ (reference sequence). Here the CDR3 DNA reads TGTGCCAGCATCAGCCTCCTAACAGGAAACACTGAAGCTTTCTTT. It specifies CASISLLTGNTEAFF.

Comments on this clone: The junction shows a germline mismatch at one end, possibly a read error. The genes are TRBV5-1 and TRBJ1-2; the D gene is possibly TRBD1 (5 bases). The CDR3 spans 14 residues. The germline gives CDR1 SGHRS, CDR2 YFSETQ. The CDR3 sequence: CASSLDNPNYGYTF. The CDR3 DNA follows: TGCGCCAGCAGTTTGGACAACCCTAACTATGGCTACACCTTC.

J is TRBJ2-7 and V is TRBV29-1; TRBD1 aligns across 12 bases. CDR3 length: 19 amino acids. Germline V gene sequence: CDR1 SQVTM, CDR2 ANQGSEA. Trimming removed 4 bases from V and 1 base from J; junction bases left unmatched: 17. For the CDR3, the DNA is TGCAGCGTTGGCCCGTCGCCGGGACAGGGGGCGCCTATTTCCTACGAGCAGTACTTC. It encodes CSVGPSPGQGAPISYEQYF.

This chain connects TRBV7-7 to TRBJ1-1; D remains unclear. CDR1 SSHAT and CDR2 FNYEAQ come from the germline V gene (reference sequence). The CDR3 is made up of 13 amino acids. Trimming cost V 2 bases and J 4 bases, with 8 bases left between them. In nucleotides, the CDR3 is TGTGCCAGCAGCTTATCCTCGAGCACTGAAGCTTTCTTT. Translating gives CASSLSSSTEAFF.

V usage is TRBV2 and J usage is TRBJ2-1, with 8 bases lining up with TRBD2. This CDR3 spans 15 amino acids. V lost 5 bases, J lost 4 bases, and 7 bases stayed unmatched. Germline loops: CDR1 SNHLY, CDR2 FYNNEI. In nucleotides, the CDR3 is TGTGCCAGCAGTCGGGCTAGCGGGTCTTACAATGAGCAGTTCTTC. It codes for CASSRASGSYNEQFF.

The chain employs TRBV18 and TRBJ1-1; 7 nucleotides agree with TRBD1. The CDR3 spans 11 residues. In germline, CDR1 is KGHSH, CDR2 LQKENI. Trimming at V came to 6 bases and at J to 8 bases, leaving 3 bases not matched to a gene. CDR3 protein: CASSPDREAFF. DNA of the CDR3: TGTGCCAGCTCTCCGGACAGGGAAGCTTTCTTT. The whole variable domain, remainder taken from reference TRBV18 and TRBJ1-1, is NAGVMQNPRHLVRRRGQEARLRCSPMKGHSHVYWYRQLPEEGLKFMVYLQKENIIDESGMPKERFSAEFPKEGPSILRIQQVVRGDSAAYFCASSPDREAFFGQGTRLTVV.

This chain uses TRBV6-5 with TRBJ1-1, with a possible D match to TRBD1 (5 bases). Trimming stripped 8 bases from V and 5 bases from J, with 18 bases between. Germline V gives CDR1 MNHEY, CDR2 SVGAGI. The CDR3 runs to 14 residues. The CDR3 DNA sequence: TGTGCCAGCTCGACGACGGGGGTTGGTACTGAAGCTTTCTTT. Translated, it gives CASSTTGVGTEAFF.